Listed below are T cell receptor beta chains from one sample, sequenced in a study of response to subunit inactivated influenza vaccine. TCRdb re-analysed the RT-PCR reads in MiXCR, keeping a single row per CDR3 protein. In the table there are over 650,000 distinct CDR3 sequences, about a fifth of which are singletons. Sequencing used PBMCs from blood, obtained around 5 days after vaccination. The origin of the receptors is a man aged 45-60 years who received an inactivated influenza vaccine. CDR3s include the opening cysteine and the closing phenylalanine or tryptophan. D genes are given only for firm matches. Clone size is shown for a subset of rows, as once, few, many or a class of expanded clone.

V gene: TRBV2
clone size: .
J gene: TRBJ2-5
D gene: TRBD2
CDR3 protein: CTFSPGTSGQYYIETQYF
CDR3 DNA: TGTACCTTCAGTCCCGGGACTAGCGGGCAGTATTATATAGAGACCCAGTACTTC

V gene: TRBV15
clone size: few
J gene: TRBJ1-2
D gene: .
CDR3 protein: CATSRGSYGYTF
CDR3 DNA: TGTGCCACCAGCAGAGGATCATATGGCTACACCTTC

V gene: TRBV3-1
clone size: .
J gene: TRBJ1-2
D gene: .
CDR3 protein: CASSPGGTYGYTF
CDR3 DNA: TGTGCCAGCAGCCCTGGGGGGACCTATGGCTACACCTTC

V gene: TRBV4-3
clone size: .
J gene: TRBJ2-5
D gene: .
CDR3 protein: CASPPGMGTAGRGQETQYF
CDR3 DNA: TGCGCCAGCCCACCTGGGATGGGGACGGCAGGGAGGGGGCAAGAGACCCAGTACTTC

V gene: TRBV7-9
clone size: .
J gene: TRBJ2-7
D gene: TRBD2
CDR3 protein: CASSPGTSGEYYEQYF
CDR3 DNA: TGTGCCAGCAGCCCTGGGACTAGCGGAGAGTACTACGAGCAGTACTTC

V gene: TRBV20-1
clone size: .
J gene: TRBJ2-7
D gene: TRBD2
CDR3 protein: CSARVPGLAGGNSYEQYF
CDR3 DNA: TGCAGTGCTAGAGTCCCGGGACTAGCGGGAGGGAACTCCTACGAGCAGTACTTC

V gene: TRBV6-2/TRBV6-3
clone size: .
J gene: TRBJ2-3
D gene: TRBD1
CDR3 protein: CASRERTGLDTQYF
CDR3 DNA: TGTGCCAGCAGGGAACGGACAGGGCTGGATACGCAGTATTTT

V gene: TRBV5-1
clone size: few
J gene: TRBJ2-3
D gene: TRBD2
CDR3 protein: CASSKGTSGIGLRTDTQYF
CDR3 DNA: TGCGCCAGCAGCAAAGGGACTAGCGGGATCGGGCTGCGCACAGATACGCAGTATTTT

V gene: TRBV6-1
clone size: .
J gene: TRBJ1-1
D gene: .
CDR3 protein: CASSELGGHRNTEAFF
CDR3 DNA: TGTGCCAGCAGTGAACTAGGAGGACACAGGAACACTGAAGCTTTCTTT

V gene: TRBV12-5
clone size: .
J gene: TRBJ1-2
D gene: TRBD1
CDR3 protein: CASGAPRRGQSYGYTF
CDR3 DNA: TGTGCTAGTGGGGCCCCACGCAGGGGGCAAAGCTATGGCTACACCTTC

V gene: TRBV2
clone size: .
J gene: TRBJ2-3
D gene: .
CDR3 protein: CASSRTDTSTDTQYF
CDR3 DNA: TGTGCCAGCAGCCGGACTGATACTAGCACAGATACGCAGTATTTT

V gene: TRBV12-3/TRBV12-4
clone size: few
J gene: TRBJ2-1
D gene: TRBD2
CDR3 protein: CASSPHTGGYGEQFF
CDR3 DNA: TGTGCCAGCAGCCCTCATACGGGGGGGTACGGTGAGCAGTTCTTC

V gene: TRBV28
clone size: .
J gene: TRBJ2-7
D gene: TRBD2
CDR3 protein: CASSSPSGASYEQYF
CDR3 DNA: TGTGCCAGCAGTTCCCCTAGCGGTGCCTCCTACGAGCAGTACTTC

V gene: TRBV12-3/TRBV12-4
clone size: few
J gene: TRBJ2-5
D gene: TRBD2
CDR3 protein: CASRRGLAGGIETQYF
CDR3 DNA: TGTGCCAGCAGGAGGGGACTAGCGGGAGGAATTGAGACCCAGTACTTC